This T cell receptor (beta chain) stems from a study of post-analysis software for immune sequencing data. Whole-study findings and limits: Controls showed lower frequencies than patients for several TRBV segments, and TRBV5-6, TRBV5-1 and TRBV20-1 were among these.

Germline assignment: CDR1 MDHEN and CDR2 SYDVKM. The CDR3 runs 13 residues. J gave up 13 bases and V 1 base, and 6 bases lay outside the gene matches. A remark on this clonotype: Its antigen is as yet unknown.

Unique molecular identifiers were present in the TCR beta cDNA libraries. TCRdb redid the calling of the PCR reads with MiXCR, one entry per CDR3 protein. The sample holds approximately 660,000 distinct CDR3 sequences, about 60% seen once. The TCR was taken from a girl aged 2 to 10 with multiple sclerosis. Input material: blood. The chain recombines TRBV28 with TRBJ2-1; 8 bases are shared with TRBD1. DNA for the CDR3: TGTGCCAGCAGTTTATCCCCAGGGGGCGGTCAGTTCTTC. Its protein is CASSLSPGGGQFF.